This passage covers 9 T cell receptor beta chains from one sample sequenced in a study of cytomegalovirus exposure and HLA in healthy donors. The PCR ran on 60 Vbeta and 13 Jbeta primers. The repertoire was sequenced with immunoSEQ multiplex PCR; TCRdb's copy has only in-frame clones and lacks some. This sample carries some 150,000 clones, roughly three quarters of them seen once, and the ten largest clones take approximately 8%. The sequenced material came from PBMCs. The receptors shown here come from a man under 40 in good health and CMV-seropositive.

CDR3 DNA sequence: TGCGCCAGCAGCGAGGGGACAGGGTTGGGGCACACTGAAGCTTTCTTT. This gives the protein CASSEGTGLGHTEAFF. The chain joins TRBV5-1 to TRBJ1-1; TRBD1 matches at 9 bases. Trimming cost V 4 bases and J 3 bases; bases outside gene matches: 10. CDR1 SGHRS and CDR2 YFSETQ come from the germline V gene. The CDR3 has 16 residues.

This chain links TRBV6-1 with TRBJ2-7, with no clear D. Per the germline V gene, CDR1 is MNHNS and CDR2 is SASEGT. Trimming removed 8 bases from V and 5 bases from J, with 13 bases in between. The CDR3 has 12 amino acids. The CDR3 coding sequence is TGTGCCAGCGTCACCGGTATCCACGAGCAGTACTTC. Protein product: CASVTGIHEQYF.

The chain couples TRBV5-8 to TRBJ2-3, with TRBD2 matching over 12 bases. Germline values: CDR1 SGHTS, CDR2 YDEGEE. Unmatched junction bases numbered 2, after V lost 8 bases and J lost 1 base. The CDR3 runs to 14 residues. CDR3 DNA sequence: TGTGCCAGTAGACTAGCGGGGGGCACAGATACGCAGTATTTT. Translated: CASRLAGGTDTQYF.

Details on this clone: One end of the junction is discordant with germline, which a read error may explain. The chain is built from TRBV7-7 and TRBJ2-1, with 9 bases matching TRBD2. The CDR3 loop spans 13 amino acids. From germline, CDR1 is SSHAT and CDR2 FNYEAQ (reference sequence). In nucleotides, the CDR3 is TGTGCTAGCAGCTTAGGGCTAGCGGGAGAGCAGTTCTTC. Protein product: CASSLGLAGEQFF.

The chain links TRBV6-5 to TRBJ2-3; TRBD2 matches at 13 bases. V trimming: 4 bases; J trimming: 4 bases; junction bases outside the gene matches: 5. Germline-derived CDR1 and CDR2 are MNHEY and SVGAGI. CDR3 length: 16 amino acids. CDR3 nucleotide sequence: TGTGCCAGCAGTTTACTAGCGGGGGGGCGCTCAGATACGCAGTATTTT. It translates to CASSLLAGGRSDTQYF.

CDR3 amino acids: CASSLGQGMGQPQHF. In DNA form, the CDR3 reads TGTGCCAGCAGCCTAGGCCAGGGGATGGGTCAGCCCCAGCATTTT. This chain uses TRBV28 with TRBJ1-5, with a weak D call TRBD1 (6 bases). The CDR3 runs to 15 residues. Germline V lookup: CDR1 MDHEN, CDR2 SYDVKM. V dropped 6 bases and J dropped 6 bases, with 18 bases sitting between them.

This chain connects TRBV28 to TRBJ2-7, with TRBD2 matching over 8 bases. Germline CDR1 MDHEN, CDR2 SYDVKM. Losses at the gene ends were 8 bases for V and 5 bases for J; bases not matched to a gene: 8. CDR3 size: 13 residues. Here the CDR3 DNA reads TGTGCCAGCGGTAAAGCGGGAGCGGACGAGCAGTACTTC. Amino acid sequence: CASGKAGADEQYF.

This clone was detected only once. The V and J genes are TRBV27 and TRBJ1-2; 7 positions match TRBD1. V shed 3 bases, J shed 4 bases, and the junction held 8 bases outside the gene matches. Germline CDR1 MNHEY, CDR2 SMNVEV (reference sequence). CDR3 length equals 15 residues. The CDR3, as DNA: TGTGCCAGCAGTTTCCAGGCGACAGGGCGCTATGGCTACACCTTC. Protein product: CASSFQATGRYGYTF.

The V and J genes are TRBV11-2 and TRBJ2-1; 12 bases are shared with TRBD2. CDR3 length equals 16 residues. In germline, CDR1 is SGHAT, CDR2 FQNNGV. Trimming took 0 bases from V and 10 from J; bases not matched to a gene: 7. CDR3: CASSLELAGGRVEQFF. CDR3 sequence (DNA): TGTGCCAGCAGCTTAGAGCTAGCGGGGGGGCGGGTAGAGCAGTTCTTC.